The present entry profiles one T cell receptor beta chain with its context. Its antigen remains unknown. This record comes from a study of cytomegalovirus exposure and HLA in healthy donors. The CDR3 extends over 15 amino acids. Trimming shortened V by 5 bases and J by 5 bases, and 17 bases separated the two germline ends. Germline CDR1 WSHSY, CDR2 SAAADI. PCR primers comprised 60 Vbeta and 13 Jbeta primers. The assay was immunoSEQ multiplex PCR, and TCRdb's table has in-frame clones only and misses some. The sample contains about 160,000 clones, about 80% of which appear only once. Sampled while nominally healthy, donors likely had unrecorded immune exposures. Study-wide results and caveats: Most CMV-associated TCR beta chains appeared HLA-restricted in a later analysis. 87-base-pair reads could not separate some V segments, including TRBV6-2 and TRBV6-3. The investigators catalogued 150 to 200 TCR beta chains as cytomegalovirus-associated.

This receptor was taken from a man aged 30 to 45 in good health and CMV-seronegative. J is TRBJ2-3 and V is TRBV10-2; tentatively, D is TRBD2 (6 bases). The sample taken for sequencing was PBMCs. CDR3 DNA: TGCGCCAGCAGTCTATTGGGGGAGGTCGGAGATACGCAGTATTTT. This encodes CASSLLGEVGDTQYF.